The source of this TCR beta chain is a study of shared clonotypes between healthy human individuals. Original processing methods: ImmunoSEQ supplied junction-only sequences lacking quality scores, so filtering was different. The data were produced by immunoSEQ multiplex PCR, yet TCRdb's version contains in-frame clones alone and is incomplete. The D gene and trimming were derived from the DNA, and the V and J assignments and clone size from that table. The sample records over a million clones, roughly 80% being singletons. Trimming took 4 bases from V and 4 from J; bases not matched to a gene: 5. CDR1 is ENHRY, CDR2 SYGVKD, per germline. The CDR3 runs to 14 residues.

The V gene is TRBV10-3, the J gene TRBJ1-1, with 8 bases identical to TRBD1. This clonotype was sampled from a young man in good health. Sequencing was performed on memory CD4+ T cells sorted from blood. The subset here: CD45RA-negative fraction. CDR3 amino acids: CAISAGDRLTEAFF. The DNA of the CDR3 is TGTGCCATCAGTGCTGGGGACAGGCTCACTGAAGCTTTCTTT.